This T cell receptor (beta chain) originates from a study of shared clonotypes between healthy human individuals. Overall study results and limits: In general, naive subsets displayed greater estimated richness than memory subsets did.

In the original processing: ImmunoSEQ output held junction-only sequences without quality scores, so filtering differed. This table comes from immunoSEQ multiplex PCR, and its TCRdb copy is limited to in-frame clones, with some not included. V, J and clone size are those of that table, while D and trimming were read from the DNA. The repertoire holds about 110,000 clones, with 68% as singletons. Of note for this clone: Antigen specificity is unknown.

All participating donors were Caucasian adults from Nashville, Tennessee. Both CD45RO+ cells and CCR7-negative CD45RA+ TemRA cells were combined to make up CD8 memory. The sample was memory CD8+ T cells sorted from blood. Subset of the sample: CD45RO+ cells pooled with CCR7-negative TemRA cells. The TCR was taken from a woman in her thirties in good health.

The CDR3 loop is CASIPHALSSYYEQYF. Written as DNA, the CDR3 is TGTGCCAGCATCCCGCACGCATTGAGCAGCTACTACGAGCAGTACTTC. This chain connects TRBV11-3 to TRBJ2-7; D unresolved. This CDR3 spans 16 amino acids. Germline V lookup: CDR1 SGHNT, CDR2 YENEEA. V gave up 7 bases and J gave up 3 bases, with 22 bases separating them.